Below are 29 T cell receptor beta chains sequenced from a single sample in a study of siplizumab effects on memory and regulatory T cells. Over a period of about six days at 37 degrees C, the mixed lymphocyte reaction cells were cocultured. Produced via immunoSEQ multiplex PCR; TCRdb's table is partial and in-frame only. The table shows approximately 3,600 clones, with around half occurring only once. Antigen specificity for these receptors is unknown. Sequences were obtained from CFSE-low (dividing) CD4+ T cells sorted from an allogeneic mixed lymphocyte reaction. The receptors were sampled from a human donor in good health; the cells came from an allogeneic mixed lymphocyte reaction.

This clone was picked up a small number of times. This sequence joins TRBV18 and TRBJ2-1, with a possible D match to TRBD2 (5 bases). CDR1 is KGHSH, CDR2 LQKENI, per germline. This CDR3 region has 13 residues. Trimming took off 2 bases at V and 5 bases at J, with 7 bases between the two ends. The CDR3 protein is CASSPALDNEQFF. DNA for the CDR3: TGTGCCAGCTCACCAGCACTAGACAATGAGCAGTTCTTC.

This clone came up a few times. The chain employs TRBV5-1 and TRBJ1-4; the D is unclear. The germline gives CDR1 SGHRS, CDR2 YFSETQ. V gave up 1 base and J gave up 0 bases, with 4 bases separating them. The CDR3 has 14 amino acids. This CDR3 is CASSLTATNEKLFF. CDR3 in DNA: TGCGCCAGCAGCTTGACAGCAACTAATGAAAAACTGTTTTTT.

The chain is built from TRBV11-2 and TRBJ2-7, with 7 positions matching TRBD1. Germline V gives CDR1 SGHAT, CDR2 FQNNGV. The CDR3 sequence is 13 residues long. Unmatched junction bases numbered 4, after V lost 5 bases and J lost 3 bases. CDR3 residues: CASSRDRIYEQYF. CDR3 nucleotide sequence: TGTGCCAGCAGCCGGGACAGAATCTACGAGCAGTACTTC.

This clone was seen more than once but under ten times. The genes are TRBV4-1 and TRBJ2-7; 9 bases agree with TRBD1. This CDR3 is built from 15 residues. The germline V gene encodes CDR1 MGHRA and CDR2 YSYEKL. The J segment lost 7 bases and the V segment lost 1 base, leaving 8 bases of the junction unmatched. In DNA, the CDR3 is TGCGCCAGCAGCCAAGTGGGCGGACAGGGGTGGGAGCAGTACTTC. It translates to CASSQVGGQGWEQYF.

This clone qualifies as large. This chain connects TRBV7-2 to TRBJ2-1; 7 bases are shared with TRBD1. CDR1 and CDR2 from the germline V gene are SGHTA and FQGNSA. V shed 5 bases, J shed 4 bases, and the junction held 8 bases outside the gene matches. This CDR3 is built from 15 residues. The CDR3, as DNA: TGTGCCAGCAGCGTAAGGGGGACAGTATACAATGAGCAGTTCTTC. This gives the protein CASSVRGTVYNEQFF.

This clone is a singleton in its sample. The genes are TRBV6-5 and TRBJ2-1; 9 bases agree with TRBD1. CDR1 MNHEY and CDR2 SVGAGI come from the germline V gene. J lost 6 bases, V lost 7 bases, and 10 bases had no gene match. The CDR3 has 15 amino acids. CDR3 DNA: TGTGCCAGCAAACCTACCGGGACAGGGCTCAATGAGCAGTTCTTC. Protein product: CASKPTGTGLNEQFF.

The CDR3 region has the DNA TGCGCCAGCAGCTCCAGGGATTGGGACGGACAGGGGGCGAGAGATACGCAGTATTTT. Its translation: CASSSRDWDGQGARDTQYF. The chain has TRBV5-1 and TRBJ2-3; TRBD1 aligns across 11 bases. Trimming at V came to 3 bases and at J to 5 bases, leaving 17 bases not matched to a gene. The germline CDR1 and CDR2 sequences are SGHRS and YFSETQ. This CDR3 comprises 19 residues.

This chain connects TRBV7-2 to TRBJ1-1; unclear D gene. The CDR3 consists of 15 residues. V lost 4 bases and J 1 base, leaving 13 bases between the germline ends. Germline values: CDR1 SGHTA, CDR2 FQGNSA. CDR3 protein: CASSWLGPWNTEAFF. The CDR3 nucleotides read TGTGCCAGCAGCTGGCTAGGACCGTGGAACACTGAAGCTTTCTTT.

This chain links TRBV5-1 with TRBJ1-1; a possible D gene is TRBD1 (6 bases). The germline V gene encodes CDR1 SGHRS and CDR2 YFSETQ. The CDR3 runs to 14 residues. The V and J ends lost 4 bases and 1 base respectively, with 11 bases between them. The CDR3 DNA reads TGCGCCAGCAGCCAGGGACAATGGAACACTGAAGCTTTCTTT. Protein product: CASSQGQWNTEAFF.

The gene calls are TRBV30 and TRBJ2-5; the match to TRBD2 covers 9 bases. With 7 bases clipped from V and 1 base from J, the junction kept 16 bases outside the gene matches. The germline gives CDR1 GTSNPN, CDR2 SVGIG (reference sequence). The CDR3 spans 17 residues. The CDR3: CASQPGLAVIFQETQYF. CDR3 in DNA: TGTGCCTCCCAACCGGGACTAGCCGTGATTTTCCAAGAGACCCAGTACTTC.

The chain combines TRBV19 with TRBJ2-3; D gene ambiguous. Trimming pared 5 bases from V and 0 bases from J, leaving 9 bases between. This CDR3 region has 14 residues. Germline-derived CDR1 and CDR2 are LNHDA and SQIVND (reference sequence). The CDR3 spells CASSLSRSTDTQYF. The CDR3 region has the DNA TGTGCCAGTAGTCTGTCGAGGAGCACAGATACGCAGTATTTT.

The chain is built from TRBV2 and TRBJ2-3; 11 bases are a match to TRBD1. V was clipped by 5 bases and J by 4 bases; unmatched bases: 5. Germline V gene sequence: CDR1 SNHLY, CDR2 FYNNEI. CDR3 length: 15 amino acids. DNA of the CDR3: TGTGCCAGCAGTAGGGACAGGGGGGCCCCAGATACGCAGTATTTT. Protein: CASSRDRGAPDTQYF.

The sample holds a few counts of this clone. This sequence joins TRBV28 and TRBJ1-2; 9 nucleotides line up with TRBD1. Looked up from germline, CDR1 is MDHEN and CDR2 is SYDVKM. With V trimmed by 2 bases and J by 4 bases, 2 bases remained unmatched. CDR3 size: 14 residues. CDR3 bases: TGTGCCAGCAGTTTAACAGGGGGCAGCTATGGCTACACCTTC. Translated, it gives CASSLTGGSYGYTF.

The chain links TRBV9 to TRBJ1-1; tentatively, D is TRBD1 (6 bases). CDR3 length equals 16 residues. Germline assignment: CDR1 SGDLS and CDR2 YYNGEE. The ends were cut back, 0 bases at V and 1 base at J, with 13 bases in the middle. DNA of the CDR3: TGTGCCAGCAGCGTAGGGTGGGGGCTAGGGAACACTGAAGCTTTCTTT. It is translated as CASSVGWGLGNTEAFF.

This clone was seen a few times. The rearrangement uses TRBV5-4 and TRBJ2-7, with 7 positions matching TRBD2. Germline-derived CDR1 and CDR2 are SGHNT and YYREEE (reference sequence). V dropped 1 base and J dropped 3; count of bases not matched to a gene: 7. This CDR3 spans 15 amino acids. CDR3 bases: TGTGCCAGCAGCTTGACCGGGGGGAAGATCTACGAGCAGTACTTC. Amino acids: CASSLTGGKIYEQYF.

The table lists this clone with a count of one. V gene TRBV10-3 combines with J gene TRBJ2-1; 9 bases are shared with TRBD2. This CDR3 is 16 amino acids long. Germline lookup yields CDR1 ENHRY and CDR2 SYGVKD. After removal of 0 bases from V and 4 bases from J, the junction contained 4 bases not matched to a gene. CDR3 residues: CAISESAGGSYNEQFF. DNA for the CDR3: TGTGCCATCAGTGAGTCGGCGGGGGGGTCTTACAATGAGCAGTTCTTC.

J is TRBJ1-2 and V is TRBV28; 7 nucleotides match TRBD1. The CDR3 contains 12 residues. The germline gives CDR1 MDHEN, CDR2 SYDVKM. The CDR3 is CVSGGGAEGYTF. The DNA for the CDR3 is TGTGTCTCAGGGGGGGGCGCGGAGGGCTACACCTTC.

V is TRBV7-2 and J is TRBJ2-7, with D unresolved. The CDR3 length is 13 residues. The germline gives CDR1 SGHTA, CDR2 FQGNSA. V was clipped by 1 base and J by 4 bases, with 8 bases between them. CDR3 protein: CASSLVVKYEQYF. In DNA, the CDR3 is TGTGCCAGCAGCTTAGTGGTCAAGTACGAGCAGTACTTC.

The rearrangement uses TRBV11-2 and TRBJ1-1, with D perhaps matching TRBD1 (5 bases). Deletions cut 4 bases from V and 7 bases from J, with 10 bases between. Germline V gene sequence: CDR1 SGHAT, CDR2 FQNNGV. CDR3 length equals 12 residues. The CDR3 loop reads CASSSGGGEAFF. Written as DNA, the CDR3 is TGTGCCAGCAGCTCCGGCGGGGGTGAAGCTTTCTTT.

The J gene is TRBJ1-2, the V gene TRBV27; the match to TRBD1 covers 8 bases. The CDR3 length is 14 residues. Losses at the gene ends were 4 bases for V and 8 bases for J; bases not matched to a gene: 9. Germline V gives CDR1 MNHEY, CDR2 SMNVEV (reference sequence). DNA of the CDR3: TGTGCCAGCAGTTATTCCAGGGGGCTAGGGGGCTACACCTTC. Residues: CASSYSRGLGGYTF.

The chain uses TRBV4-3 and TRBJ1-2, with 9 bases fitting TRBD1. Germline V gene lookup returns CDR1 LGHNA and CDR2 YSLEER. This CDR3 contains 17 residues. Trimming at V came to 0 bases and at J to 8 bases, leaving 13 bases not matched to a gene. For the CDR3, the DNA is TGCGCCAGCAGCCAAGAACCACAGGGGGCGCAGGGGGGGGGCTACACCTTC. This codes for CASSQEPQGAQGGGYTF.

This sequence joins TRBV7-3 and TRBJ2-2, with D hard to call. The CDR3 contains 16 residues. Germline V gene data show CDR1 as SGHTA and CDR2 as FQGTGA. Trimming removed 1 base at V and 6 bases at J, with 15 bases between. CDR3 loop: CASSLNQRQTAGELFF. The CDR3 region has the DNA TGTGCCAGCAGCTTAAATCAGCGCCAGACGGCCGGGGAGCTGTTTTTT.

J is TRBJ1-3 and V is TRBV5-5; D is uncertain. Per germline, CDR1 SGHKS and CDR2 YYEKEE (reference sequence). The CDR3 consists of 13 residues. V lost 2 bases to trimming and J lost 7 bases, with 10 bases between them. The CDR3 region has the DNA TGTGCCAGCAGCTTATACTTAGGGAACACCATATATTTT. It specifies CASSLYLGNTIYF.

This sequence joins TRBV6-1 and TRBJ1-5; D uncertain. Germline loops: CDR1 MNHNS, CDR2 SASEGT. This CDR3 has 13 residues. V lost 4 bases and J lost 4, with 8 bases in between. The CDR3 region is CASSADGNQPQHF. The CDR3 DNA is TGTGCCAGCAGTGCGGACGGTAATCAGCCCCAGCATTTT.

The genes are TRBV12-5 and TRBJ2-7; D remains unclear. The CDR3 has 14 amino acids. V lost 1 base to trimming and J lost 0 bases, with 7 bases between them. Germline loops: CDR1 LGHNT, CDR2 FRNRAP. CDR3 sequence reads: CASGLGLPSYEQYF. The CDR3 region has the DNA TGTGCTAGTGGTTTGGGACTGCCCTCCTACGAGCAGTACTTC.

This clone was seen a handful of times. The rearrangement links TRBV15 to TRBJ2-5; 12 bases agree with TRBD2. The V segment lost 1 base and the J segment 4 bases; nucleotides outside the gene matches: 10. Germline V gene data show CDR1 as LNHNV and CDR2 as YYDKDF (reference sequence). This CDR3 has 18 amino acids. The CDR3 loop is CATSRGSLAGGQGETQYF. The CDR3 DNA is TGTGCCACCAGCAGAGGGAGCCTAGCGGGGGGGCAAGGAGAGACCCAGTACTTC.

Only a few counts were recorded for this clone. The genes are TRBV28 and TRBJ2-7; D may be TRBD1 or TRBD2 (5 bases each). The V end was cut by 3 bases, the J end by 6 bases, with 12 bases between. CDR1 is MDHEN and CDR2 is SYDVKM in the germline V gene. CDR3 length: 13 residues. The CDR3: CASSLGPSLEQYF. For the CDR3, the DNA is TGTGCCAGCAGTTTGGGACCCTCTCTCGAGCAGTACTTC. Using reference TRBV28 and TRBJ2-7 for the parts outside the CDR3, the full variable domain is DVKVTQSSRYLVKRTGEKVFLECVQDMDHENMFWYRQDPGLGLRLIYFSYDVKMKEKGDIPEGYSVSREKKERFSLILESASTNQTSMYLCASSLGPSLEQYFGPGTRLTVT.

This chain connects TRBV5-3 to TRBJ2-5, with D uncertain. TRBV5-3 is reported as an ORF; its role is uncertain. The length of the CDR3 is 14 residues. Between the trimmed V and J ends, which lost 0 bases and 5 bases, there was a span of 11 bases. The CDR3 nucleotides are TGTGCCAGAAGCTTGGACCTTCACACTGAGACCCAGTACTTC. Amino acid sequence: CARSLDLHTETQYF.

The chain recombines TRBV6-5 with TRBJ2-1, with D maybe TRBD1 (5 bases). The length of the CDR3 is 14 residues. Germline V gene sequence: CDR1 MNHEY, CDR2 SVGAGI. Trimming took off 5 bases at V and 10 bases at J, with 18 bases between the two ends. CDR3 region: CASSDPPQGGEQFF. The CDR3, as DNA: TGTGCCAGCAGTGACCCCCCCCAGGGTGGGGAGCAGTTCTTC.